One sample yielded the 17 T cell receptor beta chains listed below, sequenced in a study of CD8 T cell repertoires and HIV-1 epitope variants. TCRdb keeps only in-frame clones here, not all; method: immunoSEQ multiplex PCR. The sample includes approximately 5,200 clones, around 63% of them seen just once. Their specific antigens are unknown. The sample comprised cultured CD8+ T cells derived from PBMCs. The receptors here all came from a male donor with HIV.

This clone was observed once. The chain joins TRBV15 to TRBJ2-5; 8 bases are shared with TRBD1. With V trimmed by 6 bases and J by 5 bases, 11 bases remained unmatched. The CDR3 runs to 15 residues. CDR1 is LNHNV and CDR2 is YYDKDF in the germline V gene (reference sequence). CDR3 residues: CATSISRGLLETQYF. CDR3 in DNA: TGTGCCACCAGTATCTCCAGGGGGCTCTTGGAGACCCAGTACTTC.

The table lists this clone with a few counts. J is TRBJ1-1 and V is TRBV28, with no clear D. V was cut by 3 bases and J by 2 bases, with 7 bases left in between. CDR1 MDHEN and CDR2 SYDVKM come from the germline V gene. This CDR3 has 13 amino acids. The CDR3 here is CASSLRGNTEAFF. CDR3 nucleotide sequence: TGTGCCAGCAGTTTGCGGGGAAACACTGAAGCTTTCTTT.

V and J are TRBV7-2 and TRBJ2-5; D is possibly TRBD2 (5 bases). The CDR3 contains 16 residues. Germline CDR1 and CDR2: SGHTA and FQGNSA. V was cut by 2 bases and J by 5 bases, with 18 bases left in between. The CDR3 sequence is CASSLSSGSLLETQYF. Here the CDR3 DNA reads TGTGCCAGCAGCTTATCCAGCGGATCCCTCCTCGAGACCCAGTACTTC.

The gene calls are TRBV5-6 and TRBJ2-7, with TRBD1 matching 9 bases. The CDR3 totals 14 residues. Germline V gene lookup returns CDR1 SGHDT and CDR2 YYEEEE. Germline trimming cut 7 bases from V and 2 bases from J; bases unmatched to any gene: 7. The CDR3 is CASGSGTGTYEQYF. CDR3 sequence (DNA): TGTGCCAGCGGATCCGGGACAGGGACCTACGAGCAGTACTTC. Looking up the rest from reference TRBV5-6 and TRBJ2-7 gives the full variable domain: DAGVTQSPTHLIKTRGQQVTLRCSPKSGHDTVSWYQQALGQGPQFIFQYYEEEERQRGNFPDRFSGHQFPNYSSELNVNALLLGDSALYLCASGSGTGTYEQYFGPGTRLTVT.

The table lists this clone with a few counts. The CDR3 reads CASSQGQYSGNTIYF. The CDR3 DNA reads as TGTGCCAGCAGCCAAGGACAGTACTCTGGAAACACCATATATTTT. J is TRBJ1-3 and V is TRBV13, with TRBD1 as a possible D gene (6 bases). The CDR3 length is 15 residues. In germline, CDR1 is PRHDT, CDR2 FYEKMQ (reference sequence). Trimming removed 5 bases at V and 0 bases at J, with 11 bases between. The variable domain in full, with the rest retrieved from reference TRBV13 and TRBJ1-3, is AAGVIQSPRHLIKEKRETATLKCYPIPRHDTVYWYQQGPGQDPQFLISFYEKMQSDKGSIPDRFSAQQFSDYHSELNMSSLELGDSALYFCASSQGQYSGNTIYFGEGSWLTVV.

This clone was found a few times. The chain couples TRBV7-2 to TRBJ2-1; D might be TRBD2 (7 bases). Germline CDR1 reads SGHTA; CDR2 reads FQGNSA. The CDR3 has 14 amino acids. The ends were cut back, 0 bases at V and 7 bases at J, with 10 bases in the middle. CDR3 residues: CASSLAAGANEQFF. The CDR3 coding sequence is TGTGCCAGCAGCTTAGCGGCGGGGGCGAATGAGCAGTTCTTC.

The sample holds a few counts of this clone. The rearrangement joins TRBV6-5 to TRBJ2-1, with D perhaps assigned TRBD1 or TRBD2 (6 bases each). Deletions cut 5 bases from V and 9 bases from J, with 8 bases between. The CDR3 is 11 amino acids. Germline V CDR1 and CDR2: MNHEY, SVGAGI. CDR3 bases: TGTGCCAGCAGTGAGGGGGGTGAGCAGTTCTTC. Translating it yields CASSEGGEQFF.

This clone is a singleton in its sample. The rearrangement uses TRBV2 and TRBJ2-2, with D maybe TRBD2 (7 bases). The V gene's germline CDR1 is SNHLY and CDR2 FYNNEI. The CDR3 covers 15 residues. V lost 10 bases to trimming and J lost 2 bases, with 17 bases between them. This chain's CDR3 is CATVGGGRNTGELFF. The CDR3 coding sequence is TGTGCCACCGTTGGCGGGGGCCGTAACACCGGGGAGCTGTTTTTT.

This clone was seen a handful of times. The V gene is TRBV19, the J gene TRBJ1-6; 7 nucleotides align to TRBD1. This CDR3 is 14 amino acids long. CDR1 is LNHDA, CDR2 SQIVND, per germline (reference sequence). The V segment lost 5 bases and the J segment 5 bases; nucleotides outside the gene matches: 3. The chain's CDR3 is CASSGTADNSPLHF. The CDR3 nucleotides are TGTGCCAGTAGTGGGACAGCAGATAATTCACCCCTCCACTTT.

This clone appeared a few times. In DNA form, the CDR3 reads TGTGCCAGCAGTTCAGATGTCTCGGCCTACGAGCAGTACTTC. As protein: CASSSDVSAYEQYF. V usage is TRBV6-1 and J usage is TRBJ2-7; D is undetermined. This CDR3 comprises 14 residues. The germline V gene has CDR1 MNHNS and CDR2 SASEGT. The V end was cut by 5 bases, the J end by 2 bases, with 13 bases between.

The genes are TRBV28 and TRBJ1-1, with 10 bases matching TRBD1. CDR1 and CDR2 (germline): MDHEN, SYDVKM. The CDR3 totals 16 residues. V shed 4 bases, J shed 1 base, and the junction held 6 bases outside the gene matches. DNA of the CDR3: TGTGCCAGCAGTTCCCCCGGGACAGGGGCGAACACTGAAGCTTTCTTT. Translation gives CASSSPGTGANTEAFF. Full variable domain (outside the CDR3, taken from reference TRBV28 and TRBJ1-1): DVKVTQSSRYLVKRTGEKVFLECVQDMDHENMFWYRQDPGLGLRLIYFSYDVKMKEKGDIPEGYSVSREKKERFSLILESASTNQTSMYLCASSSPGTGANTEAFFGQGTRLTVV.

The chain links TRBV6-5 to TRBJ1-1; D gene ambiguous. This CDR3 has 14 amino acids. With 7 bases removed from V and 5 bases from J, the gap between germline ends came to 17 bases. In germline, CDR1 is MNHEY, CDR2 SVGAGI. The CDR3 spells CASILTLGWTEAFF. The CDR3 DNA follows: TGTGCCAGCATCCTGACATTAGGATGGACTGAAGCTTTCTTT.

This rearrangement joins TRBV28 to TRBJ1-4, with D possibly being TRBD1 (5 bases). The CDR3 spans 14 residues. V gave up 2 bases and J gave up 7 bases, with 11 bases separating them. CDR1 and CDR2 from the germline V gene are MDHEN and SYDVKM. The CDR3 protein is CASSLQGAGEKLFF. CDR3 DNA sequence: TGTGCCAGCAGTTTACAGGGAGCCGGTGAAAAACTGTTTTTT. The full variable domain, completed using reference TRBV28 and TRBJ1-4, is DVKVTQSSRYLVKRTGEKVFLECVQDMDHENMFWYRQDPGLGLRLIYFSYDVKMKEKGDIPEGYSVSREKKERFSLILESASTNQTSMYLCASSLQGAGEKLFFGSGTQLSVL.

This clone has only a few counts. The V and J genes are TRBV4-3 and TRBJ2-7; TRBD2 agrees at 8 bases. CDR3 length: 14 amino acids. CDR1 LGHNA and CDR2 YSLEER come from the germline V gene. After removal of 1 base from V and 3 bases from J, the junction contained 2 bases not matched to a gene. CDR3 in amino acids: CASSQAAGVYEQYF. CDR3 in DNA: TGCGCCAGCAGCCAAGCAGCGGGGGTCTACGAGCAGTACTTC.

The V call is TRBV28, the J call TRBJ1-1, with 8 bases matching TRBD1. The junction had 1 base not matched to a gene; V was cut back by 2 bases and J by 2 bases. Germline values: CDR1 MDHEN, CDR2 SYDVKM. The CDR3 runs 14 residues. The CDR3 nucleotides read TGTGCCAGCAGTTTAGACAGGGGAAACACTGAAGCTTTCTTT. Translating it yields CASSLDRGNTEAFF.

J is TRBJ2-2 and V is TRBV6-1; D is unresolved. Trimming took 7 bases from V and 4 from J, leaving 13 bases between them. Germline V gene sequence: CDR1 MNHNS, CDR2 SASEGT. This CDR3 spans 14 amino acids. The CDR3 sequence is CASMSSTGTGELFF. The CDR3 DNA sequence: TGTGCCAGCATGTCTAGTACTGGCACCGGGGAGCTGTTTTTT.

The table lists this clone with a few counts. The J gene is TRBJ1-1, the V gene TRBV19, with D possibly TRBD1 on 6 matching bases. Trimming removed 5 bases from V and 8 bases from J, with 24 bases in between. The CDR3 has 16 residues. CDR1 LNHDA and CDR2 SQIVND come from the germline V gene (reference sequence). CDR3 DNA: TGTGCCAGTAGTTTTGCCGGTACAGGGCGGCTCGAAGAAGCTTTCTTT. The encoded protein is CASSFAGTGRLEEAFF.